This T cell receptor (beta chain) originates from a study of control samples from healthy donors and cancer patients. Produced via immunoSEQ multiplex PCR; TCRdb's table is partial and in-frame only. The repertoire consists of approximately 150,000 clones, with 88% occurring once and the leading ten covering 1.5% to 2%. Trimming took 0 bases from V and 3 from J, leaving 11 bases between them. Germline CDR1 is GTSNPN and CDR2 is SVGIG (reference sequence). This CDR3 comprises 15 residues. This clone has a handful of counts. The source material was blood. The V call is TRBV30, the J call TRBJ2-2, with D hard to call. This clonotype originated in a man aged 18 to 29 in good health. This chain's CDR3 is CAWSVNRQYTGELFF. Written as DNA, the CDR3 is TGTGCCTGGAGTGTCAATCGGCAGTACACCGGGGAGCTGTTTTTT.